This TCR beta chain was sequenced in a study of OX40 agonist ivuxolimab in advanced cancers. Study in general: Three dose-escalation patients had partial responses: one with hepatocellular carcinoma and two with cutaneous melanoma. Study-level findings and limits: Averaging showed that CD8+ T cells had more expanded clones than CD4+ did.

Germline V gene data show CDR1 as SGHAT and CDR2 as FQNNGV. Losses at the gene ends were 7 bases for V and 2 bases for J; bases not matched to a gene: 6. The CDR3 loop spans 14 amino acids. A note on this clone: What it binds is unknown.

The assay was immunoSEQ multiplex PCR, and TCRdb's table has in-frame clones only and misses some. The table records 77,000 or so clones, roughly 88% of them present only once. Sequenced material: CD4+ or CD8+ T cells sorted from blood, taken in a trial of the OX40 agonist ivuxolimab. This TCR derives from an adult with an advanced solid tumor such as melanoma, head and neck, liver or kidney cancer. V and J are TRBV11-2 and TRBJ2-7, with 9 bases lining up with TRBD2. In DNA, the CDR3 is TGTGCCAGCACCAGGACTAGCGCGACCTACGAGCAGTACTTC. This gives the protein CASTRTSATYEQYF.